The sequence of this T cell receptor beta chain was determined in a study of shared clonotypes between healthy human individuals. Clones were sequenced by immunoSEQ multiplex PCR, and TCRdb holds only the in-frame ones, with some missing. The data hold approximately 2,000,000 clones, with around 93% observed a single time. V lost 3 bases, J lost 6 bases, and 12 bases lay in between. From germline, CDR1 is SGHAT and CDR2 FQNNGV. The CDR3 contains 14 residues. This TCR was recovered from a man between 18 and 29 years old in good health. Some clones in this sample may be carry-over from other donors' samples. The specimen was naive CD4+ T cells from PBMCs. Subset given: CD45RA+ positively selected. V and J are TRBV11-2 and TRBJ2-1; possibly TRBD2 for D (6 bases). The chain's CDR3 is CASSFALRGNEQFF. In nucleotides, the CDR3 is TGTGCCAGCAGCTTCGCACTGCGGGGCAATGAGCAGTTCTTC.